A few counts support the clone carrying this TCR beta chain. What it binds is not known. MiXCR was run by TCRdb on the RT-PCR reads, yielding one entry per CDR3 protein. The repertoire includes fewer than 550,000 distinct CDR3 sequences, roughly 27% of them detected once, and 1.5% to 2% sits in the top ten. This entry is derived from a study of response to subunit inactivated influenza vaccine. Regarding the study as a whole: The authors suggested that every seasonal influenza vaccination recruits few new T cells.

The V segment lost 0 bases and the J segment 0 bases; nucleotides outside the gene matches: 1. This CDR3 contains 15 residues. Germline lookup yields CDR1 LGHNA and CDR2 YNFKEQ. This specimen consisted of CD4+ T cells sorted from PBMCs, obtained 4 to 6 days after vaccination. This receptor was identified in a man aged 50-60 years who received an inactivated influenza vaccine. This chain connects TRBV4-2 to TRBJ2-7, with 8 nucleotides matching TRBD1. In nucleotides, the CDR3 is TGTGCCAGCAGCCAAGAGGACAGGGTCTCCTACGAGCAGTACTTC. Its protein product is CASSQEDRVSYEQYF.